A selection of T cell receptor beta chains follows, all from one sample in a study of blood T cell repertoires in COVID-19. Profiling relied on immunoSEQ multiplex PCR, and the TCRdb table lists in-frame clones only, not all of them. Of 99,000 or so clones listed, under 80% are singletons. The sequenced sample was peripheral blood. All receptors derive from a woman between 65 and 79 years old with acute or convalescent COVID-19. The CDR3 runs from the conserved cysteine through the conserved F or W.

TRBV9	TRBJ2-1	CASSPRLAGVYNEQFF
TRBV14	TRBJ2-1	CASSRTSGGGNEQFF
TRBV28	TRBJ2-3	CASRFAGSTDTQYF
TRBV6-6	TRBJ2-1	CASSYSSGSDEQFF
TRBV2	TRBJ1-2	CASSPDRAYTF
TRBV6-1	TRBJ1-1	CASSDLDRVTEAFF
TRBV11-3	TRBJ2-1	CASSLGSRGENEQFF
TRBV18	TRBJ1-1	CASSGGRVTEAFF
TRBV13	TRBJ1-1	CASSPPPGQKNTEAFF
TRBV2	TRBJ2-3	CASSEEEWFNSQYF
TRBV18	TRBJ2-3	CASSPWGPPTDTQYF
TRBV29-1	TRBJ1-2	CSAQGAGYQGYTF
TRBV10-3	TRBJ2-7	CAITVTPSGYEQYF
TRBV25-1	TRBJ1-4	CASSDSGLRGLGEKLFF
TRBV5-1	TRBJ1-1	CASSLGAGNTEAFF
TRBV27	TRBJ2-7	CASSLRTNYEQYF
TRBV7-2	TRBJ2-1	CASSQRGLAGVPEQFF
TRBV9	TRBJ2-3	CASSVVGSSGGADTQYF
TRBV14	TRBJ1-2	CASSPYNSGYGYTF
TRBV27	TRBJ2-1	CASSYGSGGVGASYNEQFF
TRBV28	TRBJ2-2	CASSLSGGPGELFF
TRBV6-1	TRBJ1-5	CASSEARGRGRGNQPQHF
TRBV6-2/TRBV6-3	TRBJ1-3	CASSYGDRFSGNTIYF
TRBV2	TRBJ2-1	CASSHPHRQHSSYNEQFF
TRBV5-6	TRBJ1-1	CASSLEPGTEAFF
TRBV3-1/TRBV3-2	TRBJ1-6	CASSPRTGGSYNSPLHF
TRBV24-1	TRBJ2-7	CATSPRGSYEQYF
TRBV24-1	TRBJ2-3	CATSIAGGPTDTQYF
TRBV12-2	TRBJ1-1	CASRLEISSWDRVGTEAFF
TRBV4-1	TRBJ1-2	CASSPGGGANYGYTF
TRBV9	TRBJ2-3	CASSVQGNSDTQYF
TRBV5-1	TRBJ2-1	CASSSADSLGDEQFF
TRBV2	TRBJ1-5	CASSEVDRAPNQPQHF
TRBV3-1/TRBV3-2	TRBJ2-2	CASSPGTGGIGELFF
TRBV5-1	TRBJ2-2	CASRRLAGGTGELFF
TRBV2	TRBJ1-4	CASSEDRGLSNEKLFF
TRBV5-5	TRBJ2-6	CASSLRPGTGASGANVLTF
TRBV6-2/TRBV6-3	TRBJ2-3	CASSYGGRTYTDTQYF
TRBV5-1	TRBJ2-3	CASSYYTQYF
TRBV9	TRBJ2-3	CASSVEETGVPSTDTQYF
TRBV30	TRBJ1-1	CAWSDRGTEAFF
TRBV28	TRBJ1-2	CASLGQGDYGYTF
TRBV30	TRBJ1-3	CAWRGKGQSSGNTIYF
TRBV6-5	TRBJ1-2	CASSLQGWGYTF
TRBV3-1/TRBV3-2	TRBJ2-4	CASSLKGFGNIQYF
TRBV5-1	TRBJ1-5	CASTGDREHLHQPQHF
TRBV5-1	TRBJ1-1	CASSLAWGRGKAEAFF
TRBV5-1	TRBJ1-4	CASSLAGSTNEKLFF
TRBV19	TRBJ2-5	CASSTRQGFQETQYF
TRBV11-2	TRBJ1-1	CASSPVRAGTANTEAFF
TRBV3-1/TRBV3-2	TRBJ1-5	CASSRDSGNNQPQHF
TRBV18	TRBJ1-3	CASSPVGQDYSGNTIYF
TRBV7-8	TRBJ1-1	CASSLYAGGTTEAFF
TRBV7-2	TRBJ2-2	CASSLTGAGELFF
TRBV2	TRBJ2-4	CASRPGTSGENIQYF
TRBV18	TRBJ2-7	CASSRQNYEQYF
TRBV19	TRBJ1-6	CASTVTGAGSPLHF
TRBV4-1	TRBJ2-4	CASSQERTEGNIQYF